This T cell receptor (beta chain) was sequenced in a study of cytomegalovirus exposure and HLA in healthy donors. Study results and caveats: Some TCR beta chains (more than 150 of them) were listed as cytomegalovirus-associated. Presence/absence analyses assumed roughly uniform sequencing depth across donors, which may not hold.

In germline, CDR1 is LNHDA, CDR2 SQIVND (reference sequence). The length of the CDR3 is 14 residues. J gave up 2 bases and V 8 bases, and 7 bases lay outside the gene matches. A multiplex PCR was run with 60 Vbeta primers and 13 Jbeta primers. In the original processing: Later, an analysis found tens of millions of unique TCR beta chains, and about 10 million of these were shared. The method was immunoSEQ multiplex PCR; TCRdb's version includes in-frame clones alone and lacks a portion of them. The V and J calls and clone size were taken over from that table, and D and trimming were inferred from the DNA. This sample has approximately 180,000 clones, with about 80% found just once. This clone was observed a handful of times. Its antigen is currently unknown.

The TCR was taken from a woman in her sixties or seventies in good health and CMV-seropositive. J is TRBJ1-1 and V is TRBV19, with 8 bases lining up with TRBD1. Sequencing was performed on PBMCs. CDR3 amino acids: CASFRQGINTEAFF. The CDR3, as DNA: TGTGCCAGTTTTCGACAGGGGATAAACACTGAAGCTTTCTTT.